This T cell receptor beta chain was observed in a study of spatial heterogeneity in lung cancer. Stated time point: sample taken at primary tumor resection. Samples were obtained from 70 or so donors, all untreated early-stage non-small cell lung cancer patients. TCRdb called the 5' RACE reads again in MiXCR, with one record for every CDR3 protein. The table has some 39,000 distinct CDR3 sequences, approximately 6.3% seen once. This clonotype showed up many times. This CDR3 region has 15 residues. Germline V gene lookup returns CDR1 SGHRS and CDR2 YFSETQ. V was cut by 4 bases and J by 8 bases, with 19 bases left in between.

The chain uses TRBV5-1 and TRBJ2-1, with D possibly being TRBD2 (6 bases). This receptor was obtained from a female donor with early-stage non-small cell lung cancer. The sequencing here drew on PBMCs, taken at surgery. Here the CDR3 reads CASSTVGTVGDEQFF. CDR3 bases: TGCGCCAGCAGCACCGTCGGGACTGTAGGGGATGAGCAGTTCTTC.